One sample yielded the 22 T cell receptor beta chains listed below, sequenced in a study of Graves' ophthalmopathy and Graves' hyperthyroidism. Amplified TCR beta CDR3 regions were obtained using RNA transcripts as template. Scientists carried out first-round RT-PCR using HTBI primers and then a second-round multiplex PCR. MiXCR, applied by TCRdb to the multiplex PCR reads, yields one record per CDR3 protein. The table shows fewer than 350,000 distinct CDR3 sequences, with 17% occurring only once. The source material was peripheral blood. All receptors come from an adult man with Graves' ophthalmopathy.

In this sample, this clonotype turned up many times. The gene calls are TRBV20-1 and TRBJ2-7; 9 nucleotides agree with TRBD2. V shed 0 bases and J 3 bases; nucleotides not matched to a gene: 6. This CDR3 region has 15 residues. The germline V gene encodes CDR1 DFQATT and CDR2 SNEGSKA (reference sequence). CDR3 bases: TGCAGTGCTAGAGATAGCGGGAGAGGGGGCTACGAGCAGTACTTC. It encodes CSARDSGRGGYEQYF.

This clonotype has more than one count but fewer than ten. This rearrangement joins TRBV7-9 to TRBJ2-7, with D possibly called TRBD1 or TRBD2 (5 bases each). Germline CDR1 and CDR2: SEHNR and FQNEAQ (reference sequence). Trimming took 2 bases from V and 2 from J, leaving 10 bases between them. CDR3 length: 14 amino acids. CDR3 in amino acids: CASSLPGPTYEQYF. The CDR3 DNA reads as TGTGCCAGCAGCTTACCGGGGCCTACCTACGAGCAGTACTTC.

This clonotype occurred many times. This chain uses TRBV6-1 with TRBJ2-7; TRBD1 is a possible D gene (6 bases). Germline CDR1 MNHNS, CDR2 SASEGT. Trimming pared 3 bases from V and 1 base from J, leaving 16 bases between. CDR3 length equals 16 residues. CDR3 residues: CASSDLTGILSYEQYF. The CDR3 bases are TGTGCCAGCAGTGATCTTACAGGGATCCTTTCCTACGAGCAGTACTTC.

This clonotype appeared many times. V is TRBV6-5 and J is TRBJ1-1, with 10 bases that match TRBD1. This CDR3 comprises 15 residues. Trimming took 5 bases from V and 6 from J; bases not matched to a gene: 9. The V gene's germline CDR1 is MNHEY and CDR2 SVGAGI. The CDR3 spells CASSTRTGGSPEAFF. CDR3 in DNA: TGTGCCAGCAGTACCCGGACAGGGGGGAGCCCTGAAGCTTTCTTT.

This clonotype was seen many times. The chain joins TRBV12-3 or TRBV12-4 to TRBJ2-3, with D tentatively TRBD2 (6 bases). This CDR3 contains 16 residues. The V end lost 4 bases, the J end lost 4 bases, and 18 bases lay between the germline ends. CDR3 nucleotides: TGTGCCAGCAGTTCCTTGCTAGCGCCCGGGGCAGATACGCAGTATTTT. Translated: CASSSLLAPGADTQYF.

CDR3 bases: TGTGCCAGCAGGCCACTAGCGGGAGGGCCAGGTGAGCAGTTCTTC. Protein product: CASRPLAGGPGEQFF. The J gene is TRBJ2-1, the V gene TRBV6-1, with 13 bases matching TRBD2. This CDR3 has 15 residues. Germline V gives CDR1 MNHNS, CDR2 SASEGT. V trimming: 6 bases; J trimming: 9 bases; junction bases outside the gene matches: 8.

This clonotype appeared many times. The chain combines TRBV5-4 with TRBJ2-5; D tentatively reads TRBD1 or TRBD2 (5 bases each). The CDR3 length is 16 residues. Trimming removed 1 base from V and 4 bases from J, with 17 bases in between. In germline, CDR1 is SGHNT, CDR2 YYREEE (reference sequence). DNA for the CDR3: TGTGCCAGCAGCTTGAGTGGGGGTCGTCCCCTAGAGACCCAGTACTTC. As protein: CASSLSGGRPLETQYF.

Ten or more counts support this clonotype. CDR3 sequence: CASSVTEETQYF. The CDR3 DNA sequence: TGTGCCAGCAGTGTGACAGAAGAGACCCAGTACTTC. The gene calls are TRBV12-3 or TRBV12-4 and TRBJ2-5; the D gene is possibly TRBD1 (5 bases). This CDR3 has 12 residues. Trimming pared 5 bases from V and 3 bases from J, leaving 7 bases between.

In this sample, this clonotype turned up many times. The V and J genes are TRBV29-1 and TRBJ2-2; D call uncertain. The germline CDR1 and CDR2 sequences are SQVTM and ANQGSEA. Trimming took off 7 bases at V and 5 bases at J, with 11 bases between the two ends. The CDR3 sequence is 12 residues long. CDR3 amino acids: CSAALGTGELFF. The CDR3 nucleotides read TGCAGCGCGGCGCTAGGAACCGGGGAGCTGTTTTTT.

The V and J genes are TRBV28 and TRBJ2-4; either TRBD1 or TRBD2 may supply D (5 bases each). Germline lookup yields CDR1 MDHEN and CDR2 SYDVKM. V was trimmed by 6 bases and J by 3 bases, leaving 18 bases between them. CDR3 length: 16 amino acids. CDR3 nucleotides: TGTGCCAGCAGCGCTTGGGACGAAGGGAGCAAAAACATTCAGTACTTC. This codes for CASSAWDEGSKNIQYF.

The table lists this clonotype with many counts. This chain joins TRBV29-1 and TRBJ2-7, with D perhaps matching TRBD1 (6 bases). V dropped 4 bases and J dropped 7 bases, with 11 bases sitting between them. Germline V lookup: CDR1 SQVTM, CDR2 ANQGSEA. There are 11 residues in the CDR3. This CDR3 is CSVAGRGEQYF. The CDR3 DNA reads TGCAGCGTTGCAGGCAGGGGAGAGCAGTACTTC.

This clonotype occurred many times. V and J are TRBV6-2 or TRBV6-3 and TRBJ2-7, with D uncertain. Germline values: CDR1 MNHEY, CDR2 SVGEGT. The CDR3 spans 14 residues. V dropped 2 bases and J dropped 0 bases, with 8 bases sitting between them. CDR3 nucleotide sequence: TGTGCCAGCAGTTACGTTGGTACCTCCTACGAGCAGTACTTC. This encodes CASSYVGTSYEQYF.

This clonotype was counted at least ten times. This sequence joins TRBV6-1 and TRBJ1-2; the D gene is possibly TRBD1 (6 bases). In germline, CDR1 is MNHNS, CDR2 SASEGT. The CDR3 loop spans 14 amino acids. Between the trimmed V and J ends, which lost 7 bases and 4 bases, there was a span of 16 bases. Here the CDR3 reads CASNLYRGGYGYTF. The CDR3 region has the DNA TGTGCCAGCAACCTCTATAGGGGGGGCTATGGCTACACCTTC.

This clonotype was observed at least ten times. The chain joins TRBV6-5 to TRBJ1-3; 7 nucleotides agree with TRBD1. CDR3 length: 14 amino acids. Looked up from germline, CDR1 is MNHEY and CDR2 is SVGAGI. V lost 2 bases and J lost 7; bases outside the gene matches: 5. The CDR3 DNA sequence: TGTGCCAGCAGTTACAAGGGGGCCGGGAACACCATATATTTT. This encodes CASSYKGAGNTIYF.

The CDR3: CASSSRAGYSYEQYF. In nucleotides, the CDR3 is TGTGCCAGCAGCTCCCGGGCGGGGTATTCGTACGAGCAGTACTTC. This chain joins TRBV7-2 and TRBJ2-7, with a tentative D call TRBD2 (6 bases). CDR1 SGHTA and CDR2 FQGNSA come from the germline V gene. Trimming took 4 bases from V and 4 from J, leaving 17 bases between them. This CDR3 contains 15 residues.

The table lists this clonotype with many counts. The V gene is TRBV30, the J gene TRBJ2-4; 7 bases match TRBD1. This CDR3 spans 16 amino acids. V lost 2 bases and J lost 1; bases outside the gene matches: 8. Germline values: CDR1 GTSNPN, CDR2 SVGIG (reference sequence). In DNA form, the CDR3 reads TGTGCCTGGAGTTCGGGACAGCGGATGGCCAAAAACATTCAGTACTTC. As protein: CAWSSGQRMAKNIQYF.

This chain uses TRBV12-3 or TRBV12-4 with TRBJ2-5; D gene uncertain. The CDR3 covers 14 residues. Trimming stripped 6 bases from V and 1 base from J, with 12 bases between. The CDR3 nucleotides read TGTGCCAGCAGCGAATCAGCCATCCAAGAGACCCAGTACTTC. It specifies CASSESAIQETQYF.

This clonotype has at least ten counts. J is TRBJ1-1 and V is TRBV6-1; TRBD1 might be the D (5 bases). V was clipped by 3 bases and J by 2 bases, with 13 bases between them. Germline CDR1 and CDR2: MNHNS and SASEGT. The CDR3 is 15 residues long. The CDR3 loop is CASSDLHGGNTEAFF. The DNA for the CDR3 is TGTGCCAGCAGTGACCTCCACGGGGGAAACACTGAAGCTTTCTTT.

The V call is TRBV28, the J call TRBJ2-5, with a weak D call TRBD1 (7 bases). CDR3 size: 14 residues. Trimming pared 3 bases from V and 6 bases from J, leaving 14 bases between. Germline loops: CDR1 MDHEN, CDR2 SYDVKM. The CDR3 coding sequence is TGTGCCAGCAGTTTCGGAGGAGGGGGCAAGACCCAGTACTTC. Encoded protein: CASSFGGGGKTQYF. Drawing the rest from reference TRBV28 and TRBJ2-5, the complete variable domain is DVKVTQSSRYLVKRTGEKVFLECVQDMDHENMFWYRQDPGLGLRLIYFSYDVKMKEKGDIPEGYSVSREKKERFSLILESASTNQTSMYLCASSFGGGGKTQYFGPGTRLLVL.

The chain combines TRBV27 with TRBJ2-5; TRBD1 agrees at 8 bases. In germline, CDR1 is MNHEY, CDR2 SMNVEV (reference sequence). V shed 2 bases, J shed 5 bases, and the junction held 7 bases outside the gene matches. This CDR3 is 15 amino acids long. DNA for the CDR3: TGTGCCAGCAGTTTAGCGGTTGGGGACAGGGAGACCCAGTACTTC. Translation gives CASSLAVGDRETQYF.

This clonotype was picked up many times. The gene calls are TRBV20-1 and TRBJ2-7; tentative D call: TRBD1 (6 bases). Looked up from germline, CDR1 is DFQATT and CDR2 is SNEGSKA (reference sequence). Deletions cut 1 base from V and 4 bases from J, with 11 bases between. CDR3 size: 13 residues. The CDR3 reads CSARAPDRYEQYF. The CDR3, as DNA: TGCAGTGCTAGAGCCCCTGACAGGTACGAGCAGTACTTC.

This clonotype was seen repeatedly, ten times or more. The gene calls are TRBV5-5 and TRBJ1-2, with TRBD1 identical over 7 bases. V was clipped by 4 bases and J by 2 bases; unmatched bases: 8. Germline loops: CDR1 SGHKS, CDR2 YYEKEE (reference sequence). CDR3 length: 15 residues. The CDR3 loop reads CASSVATGANYGYTF. CDR3 DNA sequence: TGTGCCAGCAGCGTGGCAACAGGGGCAAACTATGGCTACACCTTC. Based on the CDR3 plus reference TRBV5-5 and TRBJ1-2, the full variable domain is DAGVTQSPTHLIKTRGQQVTLRCSPISGHKSVSWYQQVLGQGPQFIFQYYEKEERGRGNFPDRFSARQFPNYSSELNVNALLLGDSALYLCASSVATGANYGYTFGSGTRLTVV.